The source of this T cell receptor (beta chain) is a study of shared clonotypes between healthy human individuals. Study outcomes and limitations: Naive subsets usually exceeded memory subsets in estimated richness. Among donors, clonotype sharing was expected to be affected by sequencing depth.

Per the germline V gene, CDR1 is SGHTA and CDR2 is FQGNSA. The CDR3 has 15 residues. V lost 6 bases and J lost 2; bases outside the gene matches: 7. The naive CD8 subset, CD45RO-negative cells positively selected for CCR7, excluded terminally differentiated effector memory CD45RA+ cells. This clone was seen a single time. Its cognate antigen is unknown. Authors' data handling: Junction-only immunoSEQ data arrived without quality scores, meaning filtering differed. Generated by immunoSEQ multiplex PCR, the TCRdb table keeps only in-frame clones and is missing some. V, J and clone size are those of that table, while D and trimming were read from the DNA. The sample has about 820,000 clones, roughly 92% seen once; the top ten hold 24%.

The rearrangement uses TRBV7-2 and TRBJ2-7, with 10 bases that match TRBD2. The clonotype comes from a young man in good health. The sequencing sample was made of naive CD8+ T cells sorted from blood. The CDR3 loop is CASRTTSGPPYEQYF. The DNA of the CDR3 is TGTGCCAGCAGAACGACTAGCGGGCCCCCCTACGAGCAGTACTTC.